The next 10 T cell receptor beta chains were all read from a single sample in a study of T-cell reconstitution after alpha-beta-depleted transplantation in children. Unique molecular identifiers were used to barcode this TCRbeta library. TCRdb reanalysed the PCR reads using MiXCR and keeps one entry per CDR3 protein. Of about 210,000 distinct CDR3 sequences listed, about 15% are singletons. The sample was PBMCs, mostly from graft donor cells, taken 360 days after TCRalphabeta/CD19-depleted stem cell transplant. Receptors originate from a male patient aged 2 to 10 who had a stem cell transplant for acute lymphoblastic leukemia, so the T cells may come from the graft donor.

This clonotype was counted a few times. The rearrangement joins TRBV11-2 to TRBJ2-5; 8 positions agree with TRBD2. V lost 3 bases, J lost 1 base, and 4 bases stayed unmatched. This CDR3 contains 15 residues. Germline V lookup: CDR1 SGHAT, CDR2 FQNNGV. DNA of the CDR3: TGTGCCAGCAGCTTTGATAGCGGGGTCCAAGAGACCCAGTACTTC. It translates to CASSFDSGVQETQYF.

The sample holds a few counts of this clonotype. J is TRBJ1-1 and V is TRBV5-1; 8 nucleotides agree with TRBD1. The CDR3 contains 16 residues. CDR1 SGHRS and CDR2 YFSETQ come from the germline V gene. V shed 1 base and J 0 bases; nucleotides not matched to a gene: 5. The CDR3 DNA sequence: TGCGCCAGCAGCTTGATGACAGGGGCCTTGAACACTGAAGCTTTCTTT. Amino acid sequence: CASSLMTGALNTEAFF.

This clonotype was seen many times. The gene calls are TRBV9 and TRBJ1-1; 7 bases line up with TRBD1. J lost 3 bases, V lost 3 bases, and 5 bases had no gene match. This CDR3 contains 14 residues. Germline V gene sequence: CDR1 SGDLS, CDR2 YYNGEE. CDR3 sequence: CASSGTQGHTEAFF. CDR3 in DNA: TGTGCCAGCAGCGGGACACAGGGGCACACTGAAGCTTTCTTT.

The chain links TRBV6-2 or TRBV6-3 to TRBJ2-7; D remains unclear. The CDR3 totals 12 residues. Between the trimmed V and J ends, which lost 4 bases and 8 bases, there was a span of 12 bases. Germline lookup yields CDR1 MNHEY and CDR2 SVGEGT. The CDR3 protein is CASSFGSSKQYF. CDR3 DNA: TGTGCCAGCAGTTTCGGCAGTTCGAAGCAGTACTTC.

The V gene is TRBV30, the J gene TRBJ1-1; D gene uncertain. The V end was cut by 7 bases, the J end by 6 bases, with 21 bases between. Germline CDR1 is GTSNPN and CDR2 is SVGIG (reference sequence). CDR3 length: 14 residues. The CDR3 nucleotides read TGTGCCTTCCTCGACGGGTTGGTGGCTCCTGAAGCTTTCTTT. Amino acids: CAFLDGLVAPEAFF. Full variable domain (outside the CDR3, taken from reference TRBV30 and TRBJ1-1): SQTIHQWPATLVQPVGSPLSLECTVEGTSNPNLYWYRQAAGRGLQLLFYSVGIGQISSEVPQNLSASRPQDRQFILSSKKLLLSDSGFYLCAFLDGLVAPEAFFGQGTRLTVV.

This clonotype was seen at least ten times. The V gene is TRBV6-2 or TRBV6-3, the J gene TRBJ2-7, with TRBD2 identical over 7 bases. Losses at the gene ends were 2 bases for V and 2 bases for J; bases not matched to a gene: 9. CDR1 and CDR2 from the germline V gene are MNHEY and SVGEGT. CDR3 length equals 16 residues. The CDR3 region is CASSYPREGPAYEQYF. CDR3 DNA: TGTGCCAGCAGTTACCCCAGGGAGGGGCCAGCCTACGAGCAGTACTTC.

This clonotype was counted between two and nine times. The chain has TRBV20-1 and TRBJ1-1; 7 bases fit TRBD1. Germline V lookup: CDR1 DFQATT, CDR2 SNEGSKA (reference sequence). This CDR3 has 15 amino acids. V was clipped by 0 bases and J by 8 bases; unmatched bases: 12. CDR3 sequence (DNA): TGCAGTGCTAGAGACAAGGGGGCCGTATACCTCGAAGCTTTCTTT. Its protein is CSARDKGAVYLEAFF.

The chain employs TRBV29-1 and TRBJ1-1; 10 positions match TRBD1. CDR1 is SQVTM, CDR2 ANQGSEA, per germline. The CDR3 length is 15 residues. Unmatched junction bases numbered 9, after V lost 5 bases and J lost 3 bases. The DNA for the CDR3 is TGCAGCGTTTATCGCCCGGACAGGGGGTACACTGAAGCTTTCTTT. Encoded protein: CSVYRPDRGYTEAFF.

This clonotype was seen a handful of times. This chain links TRBV6-1 with TRBJ2-1, with D tentatively TRBD2 (5 bases). Trimming took 5 bases from V and 1 from J, leaving 18 bases between them. The CDR3 is made up of 17 amino acids. The germline V gene has CDR1 MNHNS and CDR2 SASEGT. The CDR3 here is CASSPQLGSGSYNEQFF. CDR3 nucleotides: TGTGCCAGCAGTCCCCAACTAGGATCCGGGTCCTACAATGAGCAGTTCTTC.

A few counts support this clonotype. The rearrangement joins TRBV7-8 to TRBJ2-3; 15 nucleotides agree with TRBD2. Germline CDR1 reads SGHVS; CDR2 reads FQNEAQ. Losses at the gene ends were 3 bases for V and 0 bases for J; bases not matched to a gene: 7. The CDR3 has 19 residues. The DNA of the CDR3 is TGTGCCAGCAGCTTTCTAGGGACTAGCGGGGGGTCTAGCACAGATACGCAGTATTTT. Encoded protein: CASSFLGTSGGSSTDTQYF.